The 4 T cell receptor beta chains given below trace back to one sample, sequenced in a study of shared clonotypes between healthy human individuals. Only in-frame clones appear in the TCRdb table, and some are missing; sequencing was by immunoSEQ multiplex PCR. Of about a million clones listed, approximately 76% are singletons. Sequencing was performed on memory CD4+ T cells sorted from blood. Specified subset: CD45RA-negative fraction. These receptors were collected from a young man in good health.

Comment on this clone: This sample also contains other DNA sequences that code for the same CDR3. The chain links TRBV19 to TRBJ1-1; D uncertain. The V and J ends lost 2 bases and 1 base respectively, with 5 bases between them. The CDR3 is 13 residues long. Germline CDR1 is LNHDA and CDR2 is SQIVND (reference sequence). CDR3 loop: CASSIRQNTEAFF. In DNA, the CDR3 is TGTGCCAGTAGTATAAGACAGAACACTGAAGCTTTCTTT.

Comments on this clone: This sample also contains other DNA sequences that code for the same CDR3. The rearrangement links TRBV29-1 to TRBJ2-7; the D gene is possibly TRBD2 (5 bases). Germline CDR1 and CDR2: SQVTM and ANQGSEA. Deletions cut 5 bases from V and 3 bases from J, with 11 bases between. The CDR3 spans 12 residues. CDR3 in amino acids: CSVRPSSYEQYF. In nucleotides, the CDR3 is TGCAGCGTTCGGCCTAGCAGCTACGAGCAGTACTTC.

This clone was seen a few times. This rearrangement joins TRBV5-4 to TRBJ1-1, with D uncertain. Germline CDR1 is SGHNT and CDR2 is YYREEE (reference sequence). V gave up 0 bases and J gave up 1 base, with 10 bases separating them. This CDR3 spans 15 amino acids. CDR3: CASSLARAPNTEAFF. The DNA for the CDR3 is TGTGCCAGCAGCTTGGCCCGGGCTCCGAACACTGAAGCTTTCTTT.

The chain combines TRBV11-3 with TRBJ2-2, with 8 nucleotides matching TRBD2. This CDR3 is 15 amino acids long. V gave up 4 bases and J gave up 6 bases; unmatched junction bases: 7. The V gene's germline CDR1 is SGHNT and CDR2 YENEEA. CDR3 amino acids: CASSSGGLVAGELFF. DNA of the CDR3: TGTGCCAGCAGCTCCGGGGGACTAGTGGCCGGGGAGCTGTTTTTT.